The rows below give T cell receptor beta chains drawn from one sample of a study of CD8+ T cells in alopecia areata. Some clones are missing from TCRdb's copy, which holds only in-frame ones; the method was immunoSEQ multiplex PCR. The sample carries about 270,000 clones, 60% recorded once. The sequencing used CD4+ T cells sorted from blood, collected at approximately week 51, from a patient treated with tofacitinib. Receptor source: a human donor with alopecia areata. The CDR3 runs from the conserved cysteine through the conserved F or W. Each record gives: D gene, clone size, V gene, J gene, CDR3 protein, CDR3 DNA. D genes are given only for firm matches. Clone size is stated in some rows and not others, as once, few, many or a class when expanded.

D gene: TRBD2; clone size: -; V gene: TRBV4-2; J gene: TRBJ2-5; CDR3 protein: CASSQWVRGTVGETQYF; CDR3 DNA: TGTGCCAGCAGCCAATGGGTGCGGGGGACGGTAGGAGAGACCCAGTACTTC
D gene: TRBD1; clone size: few; V gene: TRBV29-1; J gene: TRBJ1-1; CDR3 protein: CSVKAGTGDEAFF; CDR3 DNA: TGCAGCGTCAAAGCCGGGACAGGGGATGAAGCTTTCTTT
D gene: TRBD2; clone size: -; V gene: TRBV5-1; J gene: TRBJ2-7; CDR3 protein: CASSLGTSGPYEQYF; CDR3 DNA: TGCGCCAGCAGCTTGGGGACTAGCGGACCCTACGAGCAGTACTTC
D gene: -; clone size: -; V gene: TRBV11-2; J gene: TRBJ1-6; CDR3 protein: CASSSPRGGRDSPLHF; CDR3 DNA: TGTGCCAGCAGCTCCCCCCGAGGAGGGCGGGATTCACCCCTCCACTTT
D gene: -; clone size: -; V gene: TRBV7-9; J gene: TRBJ1-6; CDR3 protein: CASSAQEIPNSPLHF; CDR3 DNA: TGTGCCAGCTCTGCGCAGGAGATCCCTAATTCACCCCTCCACTTT
D gene: TRBD1; clone size: -; V gene: TRBV4-1; J gene: TRBJ1-2; CDR3 protein: CASSPDGQGRYGYTF; CDR3 DNA: TGCGCCAGCAGCCCGGATGGACAGGGACGATATGGCTACACCTTC
D gene: -; clone size: few; V gene: TRBV29-1; J gene: TRBJ2-3; CDR3 protein: CSVWALSGIDTQYF; CDR3 DNA: TGCAGCGTTTGGGCCCTATCAGGAATAGATACGCAGTATTTT
D gene: TRBD2; clone size: -; V gene: TRBV7-2; J gene: TRBJ2-5; CDR3 protein: CASSSGTSAETQYF; CDR3 DNA: TGTGCCAGCAGCTCAGGGACTAGCGCGGAGACCCAGTACTTC
D gene: -; clone size: -; V gene: TRBV18; J gene: TRBJ2-5; CDR3 protein: CASSQGELETQYF; CDR3 DNA: TGTGCCAGCTCACAGGGGGAGCTGGAGACCCAGTACTTC
D gene: TRBD1; clone size: -; V gene: TRBV4-1; J gene: TRBJ1-2; CDR3 protein: CASSPTLGQGRDYGYTF; CDR3 DNA: TGCGCCAGCAGCCCAACCCTAGGACAGGGTAGGGACTATGGCTACACCTTC
D gene: -; clone size: -; V gene: TRBV23-1; J gene: TRBJ1-2; CDR3 protein: CASSHIWGYTF; CDR3 DNA: TGCGCCAGCAGTCATATTTGGGGCTACACCTTC
D gene: -; clone size: -; V gene: TRBV30; J gene: TRBJ1-2; CDR3 protein: CASLRANYGYTF; CDR3 DNA: TGTGCCTCCCTCAGGGCCAACTATGGCTACACCTTC
D gene: TRBD1; clone size: -; V gene: TRBV7-2; J gene: TRBJ2-7; CDR3 protein: CASSPWDRSEQYF; CDR3 DNA: TGTGCCAGCAGCCCATGGGACAGAAGCGAGCAGTACTTC
D gene: -; clone size: few; V gene: TRBV30; J gene: TRBJ2-7; CDR3 protein: CAWSDWGRWPEQYF; CDR3 DNA: TGTGCCTGGAGCGATTGGGGCCGCTGGCCCGAGCAGTACTTC
D gene: TRBD1; clone size: few; V gene: TRBV29-1; J gene: TRBJ1-1; CDR3 protein: CSVDEGAVTEAFF; CDR3 DNA: TGCAGCGTTGACGAGGGGGCGGTCACTGAAGCTTTCTTT
D gene: -; clone size: -; V gene: TRBV6-5; J gene: TRBJ2-1; CDR3 protein: CASSRGLAPNEQFF; CDR3 DNA: TGTGCCAGCAGTCGGGGACTGGCACCCAATGAGCAGTTCTTC
D gene: -; clone size: -; V gene: TRBV5-1; J gene: TRBJ2-6; CDR3 protein: CASSLAGLRTF; CDR3 DNA: TGCGCCAGCAGCTTGGCAGGATTGCGGACTTTC
D gene: -; clone size: -; V gene: TRBV5-1; J gene: TRBJ2-3; CDR3 protein: CASSLASGAGDTQYF; CDR3 DNA: TGCGCCAGCAGCTTGGCGTCAGGGGCAGGTGATACGCAGTATTTT
D gene: -; clone size: -; V gene: TRBV25-1; J gene: TRBJ1-2; CDR3 protein: CATSRTASYGYTF; CDR3 DNA: TGTGCCACCTCCCGGACAGCAAGCTATGGCTACACCTTC
D gene: -; clone size: -; V gene: TRBV9; J gene: TRBJ2-3; CDR3 protein: CASSVRGNTQYF; CDR3 DNA: TGTGCCAGCAGCGTACGGGGGAATACGCAGTATTTT
D gene: -; clone size: -; V gene: TRBV6-5; J gene: TRBJ1-6; CDR3 protein: CASSRSSYNSPLHF; CDR3 DNA: TGTGCCAGCAGCCGTAGCTCCTATAATTCACCCCTCCACTTT
D gene: -; clone size: many; V gene: TRBV7-6; J gene: TRBJ2-7; CDR3 protein: CASSPREDSYEQYF; CDR3 DNA: TGTGCCAGCAGCCCAAGGGAGGACTCCTACGAGCAGTACTTC
D gene: -; clone size: -; V gene: TRBV2; J gene: TRBJ2-5; CDR3 protein: CALQGVQETQYF; CDR3 DNA: TGTGCTCTACAGGGAGTCCAAGAGACTCAGTACTTC
D gene: -; clone size: -; V gene: TRBV7-2; J gene: TRBJ2-5; CDR3 protein: CASSPDLLETQYF; CDR3 DNA: TGTGCCAGCAGCCCGGACCTATTAGAGACCCAGTACTTC
D gene: -; clone size: few; V gene: TRBV29-1; J gene: TRBJ2-7; CDR3 protein: CSVEDRREQYF; CDR3 DNA: TGCAGCGTTGAAGATCGGAGGGAACAGTACTTC
D gene: -; clone size: -; V gene: TRBV5-1; J gene: TRBJ1-1; CDR3 protein: CASRSSGGVQRPEAFF; CDR3 DNA: TGCGCCAGCCGAAGTTCTGGGGGCGTCCAACGACCTGAAGCTTTCTTT
D gene: TRBD1; clone size: few; V gene: TRBV5-4; J gene: TRBJ1-2; CDR3 protein: CASSRLATGDYGYTF; CDR3 DNA: TGTGCCAGCAGCCGCCTCGCGACAGGGGACTATGGCTACACCTTC
D gene: -; clone size: -; V gene: TRBV7-9; J gene: TRBJ1-1; CDR3 protein: CASSLLGGSTEAFF; CDR3 DNA: TGTGCCAGCAGCTTACTTGGGGGTAGCACTGAAGCTTTCTTT
D gene: -; clone size: once; V gene: TRBV27; J gene: TRBJ2-1; CDR3 protein: CASSPPRGFGLNEQFF; CDR3 DNA: TGTGCCAGCAGTCCTCCTAGAGGTTTCGGACTCAATGAGCAGTTCTTC
D gene: -; clone size: -; V gene: TRBV30; J gene: TRBJ1-6; CDR3 protein: CAWSVTRVNSPLHF; CDR3 DNA: TGTGCCTGGAGTGTAACCCGGGTAAATTCACCCCTCCACTTT
D gene: -; clone size: -; V gene: TRBV5-6; J gene: TRBJ2-7; CDR3 protein: CASSGAYEQYF; CDR3 DNA: TGTGCCAGCTCGGGGGCCTACGAGCAGTACTTC
D gene: -; clone size: few; V gene: TRBV5-1; J gene: TRBJ2-1; CDR3 protein: CASSLEVNRNEQFF; CDR3 DNA: TGCGCCAGCAGCTTGGAAGTTAACCGCAATGAGCAGTTCTTC
D gene: -; clone size: -; V gene: TRBV4-3; J gene: TRBJ2-2; CDR3 protein: CASSQAGPNTGELFF; CDR3 DNA: TGCGCCAGCAGCCAAGCGGGCCCTAACACCGGGGAGCTGTTTTTT
D gene: -; clone size: -; V gene: TRBV30; J gene: TRBJ2-7; CDR3 protein: CAWRGVHEQYF; CDR3 DNA: TGTGCCTGGAGAGGGGTCCACGAGCAGTACTTC
D gene: TRBD1; clone size: -; V gene: TRBV6-6; J gene: TRBJ1-4; CDR3 protein: CASSYSDRHNEKLFF; CDR3 DNA: TGTGCCAGCAGTTACTCGGACAGGCATAATGAAAAACTGTTTTTT
D gene: -; clone size: -; V gene: TRBV30; J gene: TRBJ2-2; CDR3 protein: CAWSGRGTGELFF; CDR3 DNA: TGTGCCTGGAGTGGGAGGGGAACCGGGGAGCTGTTTTTT
D gene: -; clone size: -; V gene: TRBV4-3; J gene: TRBJ2-3; CDR3 protein: CASSQGGTLSSTDTQYF; CDR3 DNA: TGCGCCAGCAGCCAGGGCGGAACCCTGTCTAGCACAGATACGCAGTATTTT
D gene: -; clone size: -; V gene: TRBV2; J gene: TRBJ2-2; CDR3 protein: CASLEGNTGELFF; CDR3 DNA: TGTGCCAGCCTAGAGGGGAACACCGGGGAGCTGTTTTTT
D gene: -; clone size: -; V gene: TRBV7-2; J gene: TRBJ2-1; CDR3 protein: CASSSINEQFF; CDR3 DNA: TGTGCCAGCAGCTCCATCAATGAGCAGTTCTTC
D gene: TRBD1; clone size: -; V gene: TRBV2; J gene: TRBJ1-2; CDR3 protein: CASSEGRGRGYTF; CDR3 DNA: TGTGCCAGCAGTGAGGGCAGGGGGCGAGGCTACACCTTC
D gene: -; clone size: -; V gene: TRBV9; J gene: TRBJ1-3; CDR3 protein: CASSVSVSGNTIYF; CDR3 DNA: TGTGCCAGCAGCGTGTCGGTCTCTGGAAACACCATATATTTT
D gene: -; clone size: few; V gene: TRBV7-9; J gene: TRBJ2-7; CDR3 protein: CASSRGLAYEQYF; CDR3 DNA: TGTGCCAGCAGCCGGGGACTTGCCTACGAGCAGTACTTC
D gene: -; clone size: few; V gene: TRBV7-2; J gene: TRBJ2-5; CDR3 protein: CASSPTGFQETQYF; CDR3 DNA: TGTGCCAGCAGCCCGACAGGATTCCAAGAGACCCAGTACTTC
D gene: -; clone size: -; V gene: TRBV6-5; J gene: TRBJ2-7; CDR3 protein: CASSYDRNYEQYF; CDR3 DNA: TGTGCCAGCAGTTACGACAGGAACTACGAGCAGTACTTC
D gene: -; clone size: -; V gene: TRBV29-1; J gene: TRBJ1-3; CDR3 protein: CSVERGNTIYF; CDR3 DNA: TGCAGCGTTGAGCGGGGAAACACCATATATTTT
D gene: -; clone size: -; V gene: TRBV6-5; J gene: TRBJ1-6; CDR3 protein: CASSYSAGPVYSPLHF; CDR3 DNA: TGTGCCAGCAGTTACTCGGCCGGCCCTGTATATTCACCCCTCCACTTT
D gene: TRBD2; clone size: -; V gene: TRBV25-1; J gene: TRBJ2-4; CDR3 protein: CASSESRGGSIQYF; CDR3 DNA: TGTGCCAGCAGTGAATCGCGGGGGGGTAGCATTCAGTACTTC
D gene: -; clone size: -; V gene: TRBV29-1; J gene: TRBJ1-1; CDR3 protein: CSVELNTLGTEAFF; CDR3 DNA: TGCAGCGTTGAGTTAAACACTCTCGGCACTGAAGCTTTCTTT
D gene: TRBD2; clone size: -; V gene: TRBV29-1; J gene: TRBJ2-3; CDR3 protein: CSVDRGGTTDTQYF; CDR3 DNA: TGCAGCGTTGACCGGGGGGGGACCACAGATACGCAGTATTTT
D gene: -; clone size: -; V gene: TRBV11-1; J gene: TRBJ1-6; CDR3 protein: CASSRERGSPLHF; CDR3 DNA: TGTGCCAGCAGCCGAGAGAGGGGTTCACCCCTCCACTTT
D gene: -; clone size: -; V gene: TRBV29-1; J gene: TRBJ1-1; CDR3 protein: CSTQAGVNTEAFF; CDR3 DNA: TGCAGCACCCAGGCCGGGGTGAACACTGAAGCTTTCTTT
D gene: -; clone size: -; V gene: TRBV18; J gene: TRBJ2-3; CDR3 protein: CASSRTDTQYF; CDR3 DNA: TGTGCCAGCTCCCGCACAGATACGCAGTATTTT
D gene: -; clone size: -; V gene: TRBV9; J gene: TRBJ1-5; CDR3 protein: CASSVSSYQPQHF; CDR3 DNA: TGTGCCAGCAGCGTAAGCAGCTACCAGCCCCAGCATTTT
D gene: -; clone size: few; V gene: TRBV11-1; J gene: TRBJ2-7; CDR3 protein: CAKKTGVTYEQYF; CDR3 DNA: TGTGCCAAGAAGACGGGGGTGACCTACGAGCAGTACTTC
D gene: -; clone size: -; V gene: TRBV7-2; J gene: TRBJ1-1; CDR3 protein: CASSPFPRGGNTEAFF; CDR3 DNA: TGTGCCAGCAGCCCCTTCCCTCGGGGGGGGAACACTGAAGCTTTCTTT
D gene: -; clone size: -; V gene: TRBV7-2; J gene: TRBJ2-4; CDR3 protein: CASSSMGPYNIQYF; CDR3 DNA: TGTGCCAGCAGCTCGATGGGGCCGTATAACATTCAGTACTTC
D gene: -; clone size: -; V gene: TRBV7-9; J gene: TRBJ2-5; CDR3 protein: CASSLAEYQETQYF; CDR3 DNA: TGTGCCAGCAGCTTAGCGGAGTACCAAGAGACCCAGTACTTC
D gene: -; clone size: -; V gene: TRBV12-5; J gene: TRBJ2-1; CDR3 protein: CASGPRDNEQFF; CDR3 DNA: TGTGCTAGTGGCCCTCGGGACAATGAGCAGTTCTTC
D gene: -; clone size: once; V gene: TRBV30; J gene: TRBJ1-2; CDR3 protein: CAWSVGRGGGYTF; CDR3 DNA: TGTGCCTGGAGTGTGGGCAGGGGAGGTGGCTACACCTTC